The 25 T cell receptor beta chains below were found in one sample sequenced in a study of T cell changes during pregnancy in multiple sclerosis. The data were produced by immunoSEQ multiplex PCR, yet TCRdb's version contains in-frame clones alone and is incomplete. The table includes 55,000 to 80,000 clones, 85% to 90% detected once. The sequences come from peripheral blood, collected after pregnancy. These receptor sequences come from a female donor in good health, enrolled as a control in a pregnancy study.

The chain links TRBV29-1 to TRBJ1-1; 7 bases are a match to TRBD1. The CDR3 extends over 13 amino acids. The germline gives CDR1 SQVTM, CDR2 ANQGSEA. V lost 5 bases and J lost 8; bases outside the gene matches: 11. This CDR3 is CSVWGRGNYEAFF. Written as DNA, the CDR3 is TGCAGCGTTTGGGGCAGGGGGAATTACGAAGCTTTCTTT. The variable domain in full, with the rest retrieved from reference TRBV29-1 and TRBJ1-1, is SAVISQKPSRDICQRGTSLTIQCQVDSQVTMMFWYRQQPGQSLTLIATANQGSEATYESGFVIDKFPISRPNLTFSTLTVSNMSPEDSSIYLCSVWGRGNYEAFFGQGTRLTVV.

This chain links TRBV6-5 with TRBJ2-1; D is perhaps TRBD2 (5 bases). V lost 0 bases to trimming and J lost 5 bases, with 11 bases between them. Germline V gene lookup returns CDR1 MNHEY and CDR2 SVGAGI. The CDR3 spans 15 residues. The CDR3 region is CASSYSWTFNNEQFF. Here the CDR3 DNA reads TGTGCCAGCAGTTACTCGTGGACTTTCAACAATGAGCAGTTCTTC.

The rearrangement joins TRBV15 to TRBJ1-5, with D uncertain. CDR1 and CDR2 from the germline V gene are LNHNV and YYDKDF (reference sequence). This CDR3 spans 14 amino acids. The ends were cut back, 0 bases at V and 7 bases at J, with 10 bases in the middle. The CDR3 reads CATSRDRGNQPQHF. CDR3 nucleotides: TGTGCCACCAGCAGAGATCGGGGTAACCAGCCCCAGCATTTT.

The genes are TRBV27 and TRBJ1-6, with 9 nucleotides matching TRBD1. CDR1 and CDR2 from the germline V gene are MNHEY and SMNVEV (reference sequence). Trimming took 5 bases from V and 5 from J; bases not matched to a gene: 4. CDR3 length: 15 amino acids. Here the CDR3 reads CASSPRTGDNSPLHF. CDR3 bases: TGTGCCAGCAGTCCCCGGACAGGGGATAATTCACCCCTCCACTTT.

The V call is TRBV2, the J call TRBJ1-1; D might be TRBD1 (6 bases). V lost 8 bases and J lost 0, with 16 bases in between. The germline gives CDR1 SNHLY, CDR2 FYNNEI. This CDR3 is built from 15 residues. The CDR3 region is CASRIRQVMNTEAFF. The CDR3 DNA is TGTGCCAGCCGTATTCGACAGGTCATGAACACTGAAGCTTTCTTT.

The chain carries TRBV6-5 and TRBJ2-7; a weak D match, TRBD1 (6 bases). Germline values: CDR1 MNHEY, CDR2 SVGAGI. V was clipped by 5 bases and J by 3 bases, with 14 bases between them. This CDR3 has 14 residues. DNA of the CDR3: TGTGCCAGCAGTCGTCAGGGGTGGAACTACGAGCAGTACTTC. Amino acids: CASSRQGWNYEQYF.

The chain uses TRBV7-8 and TRBJ2-4, with 12 bases aligning to TRBD1. Germline-derived CDR1 and CDR2 are SGHVS and FQNEAQ. CDR3 length: 18 residues. V dropped 4 bases and J dropped 3; count of bases not matched to a gene: 10. The CDR3 sequence: CASSSSRDRGPGKNIQYF. In DNA, the CDR3 is TGTGCCAGCAGCTCGTCCCGGGACAGGGGGCCAGGCAAAAACATTCAGTACTTC.

The V call is TRBV10-3, the J call TRBJ2-7, with TRBD1 matching over 7 bases. Germline CDR1 and CDR2: ENHRY and SYGVKD. This CDR3 has 12 residues. The trim removed 2 bases at V and 6 bases at J, leaving 1 base unmatched. The chain's CDR3 is CAISETGAEQYF. The CDR3 nucleotides are TGTGCCATCAGTGAGACAGGGGCCGAGCAGTACTTC.

This rearrangement joins TRBV6-5 to TRBJ1-2; tentative D call: TRBD1 (6 bases). Germline loops: CDR1 MNHEY, CDR2 SVGAGI. The CDR3 runs 13 residues. The V and J ends lost 1 base and 6 bases respectively, with 9 bases between them. The CDR3 reads CASSYLQGDGYTF. The CDR3 coding sequence is TGTGCCAGCAGTTACTTACAGGGCGATGGCTACACCTTC.

The chain combines TRBV6-5 with TRBJ2-1; D might be TRBD1 (5 bases). Germline V gene data show CDR1 as MNHEY and CDR2 as SVGAGI. Trimming took off 6 bases at V and 0 bases at J, with 12 bases between the two ends. The CDR3 consists of 15 residues. CDR3 sequence: CASSMDTSSYNEQFF. The CDR3 DNA reads as TGTGCCAGCAGCATGGACACAAGCTCCTACAATGAGCAGTTCTTC.

The V gene is TRBV5-1, the J gene TRBJ2-3; D ambiguous. Germline V gene lookup returns CDR1 SGHRS and CDR2 YFSETQ. The CDR3 is made up of 17 amino acids. V was clipped by 0 bases and J by 0 bases, with 14 bases between them. CDR3 coding DNA: TGCGCCAGCAGCTTGGGGTTCACGCAGGCTAGCACAGATACGCAGTATTTT. Encoded protein: CASSLGFTQASTDTQYF.

The rearrangement joins TRBV14 to TRBJ2-7, with TRBD1 as a possible D gene (6 bases). Trimming cost V 4 bases and J 0 bases, with 13 bases left between them. The germline gives CDR1 SGHDN, CDR2 FVKESK. This CDR3 region has 15 residues. The CDR3, as DNA: TGTGCCAGCAGCCTACTACAGGGCAACTCCTACGAGCAGTACTTC. Translating gives CASSLLQGNSYEQYF.

The chain couples TRBV5-1 to TRBJ2-2; perhaps TRBD2 as D (5 bases). V was clipped by 4 bases and J by 4 bases, with 14 bases between them. The CDR3 loop spans 15 amino acids. CDR1 is SGHRS, CDR2 YFSETQ, per germline. The DNA for the CDR3 is TGCGCCAGCAGCCTCCCCGAGGGTCCCACCGGGGAGCTGTTTTTT. Translated: CASSLPEGPTGELFF.

This clone was picked up a small number of times. Other nucleotide sequences from this sample produce the same CDR3. This rearrangement joins TRBV18 to TRBJ1-1; D remains unclear. Trimming shortened V by 2 bases and J by 0 bases, and 4 bases separated the two germline ends. CDR1 is KGHSH, CDR2 LQKENI, per germline. This CDR3 has 13 amino acids. As DNA, the CDR3 is TGTGCCAGCTCACCAGGGCTGAACACTGAAGCTTTCTTT. Amino acids: CASSPGLNTEAFF.

The chain links TRBV6-5 to TRBJ1-4; 10 bases map to TRBD1. Germline CDR1 and CDR2: MNHEY and SVGAGI. V shed 6 bases, J shed 6 bases, and the junction held 4 bases outside the gene matches. This CDR3 region has 14 residues. The CDR3 sequence is CASRKTGGYEKLFF. The CDR3 DNA is TGTGCCAGCAGGAAGACAGGGGGCTATGAAAAACTGTTTTTT.

The gene calls are TRBV5-5 and TRBJ2-2, with a tentative D call TRBD2 (7 bases). CDR1 is SGHKS and CDR2 is YYEKEE in the germline V gene (reference sequence). V was trimmed by 3 bases and J by 1 base, leaving 16 bases between them. The CDR3 runs to 17 residues. CDR3 nucleotides: TGTGCCAGCAGCTGGGCGTCGGGGGGCAGGAACACCGGGGAGCTGTTTTTT. Protein product: CASSWASGGRNTGELFF.

This clone was observed a single time. The V call is TRBV11-2, the J call TRBJ2-7; D is unresolved. Germline lookup yields CDR1 SGHAT and CDR2 FQNNGV. CDR3 size: 13 residues. Trimming cost V 5 bases and J 5 bases, with 13 bases left between them. CDR3 DNA: TGTGCCAGCAGCGTAAACCTAAGCGACGAGCAGTACTTC. Its translation is CASSVNLSDEQYF.

This chain joins TRBV30 and TRBJ2-3; no reliable D call. Per germline, CDR1 GTSNPN and CDR2 SVGIG (reference sequence). Trimming took off 0 bases at V and 1 base at J, with 8 bases between the two ends. The CDR3 consists of 14 residues. The CDR3 nucleotides are TGTGCCTGGAGTGTCCCCGCGGGCACAGATACGCAGTATTTT. Translation gives CAWSVPAGTDTQYF.

The gene calls are TRBV5-6 and TRBJ1-2; TRBD1 might be the D (5 bases). The CDR3 runs to 15 residues. Trimming cost V 0 bases and J 6 bases, with 15 bases left between them. CDR1 is SGHDT, CDR2 YYEEEE, per germline. The CDR3 bases are TGTGCCAGCAGCTTGGAGCTTGCGGACACTGATGGCTACACCTTC. This encodes CASSLELADTDGYTF. Full variable domain (rest looked up from reference TRBV5-6 and TRBJ1-2): DAGVTQSPTHLIKTRGQQVTLRCSPKSGHDTVSWYQQALGQGPQFIFQYYEEEERQRGNFPDRFSGHQFPNYSSELNVNALLLGDSALYLCASSLELADTDGYTFGSGTRLTVV.

This chain links TRBV19 with TRBJ1-1, with D perhaps matching TRBD1 (5 bases). CDR1 is LNHDA and CDR2 is SQIVND in the germline V gene (reference sequence). V was clipped by 9 bases and J by 0 bases, with 17 bases between them. This CDR3 is 15 amino acids long. The CDR3 spells CASLSWEGLNTEAFF. CDR3 DNA: TGTGCCAGCCTCTCCTGGGAGGGACTGAACACTGAAGCTTTCTTT.

The CDR3 DNA is TGTGCCAGTAGTATATCGGGCAGGGATCCTCTTTTTAGCACAGATACGCAGTATTTT. Encoded protein: CASSISGRDPLFSTDTQYF. The chain joins TRBV19 to TRBJ2-3; tentatively, D is TRBD1 (5 bases). Germline V gene sequence: CDR1 LNHDA, CDR2 SQIVND (reference sequence). V dropped 2 bases and J dropped 0 bases, with 21 bases sitting between them. This CDR3 comprises 19 residues.

The chain uses TRBV5-1 and TRBJ2-1, with 7 bases fitting TRBD2. The CDR3 spans 15 residues. Unmatched junction bases numbered 5, after V lost 3 bases and J lost 2 bases. The germline CDR1 and CDR2 sequences are SGHRS and YFSETQ. In nucleotides, the CDR3 is TGCGCCAGCAGCTCGACCGGGACTACCTACAATGAGCAGTTCTTC. It encodes CASSSTGTTYNEQFF.

This chain links TRBV4-1 with TRBJ1-1; D perhaps matches TRBD1 (6 bases). The V end was cut by 4 bases, the J end by 5 bases, with 8 bases between. The germline gives CDR1 MGHRA, CDR2 YSYEKL. The CDR3 has 12 residues. The CDR3 reads CASSPGTTEAFF. The CDR3 bases are TGCGCCAGCAGCCCAGGGACAACTGAAGCTTTCTTT.

The chain has TRBV19 and TRBJ2-7; D possibly corresponds to TRBD1 (6 bases). The length of the CDR3 is 14 residues. Germline CDR1 and CDR2: LNHDA and SQIVND (reference sequence). Trimming left V 4 bases short and J 2 bases short, with 12 bases between. CDR3 in DNA: TGTGCCAGTAGTACTGGACAGATTACCTACGAGCAGTACTTC. It is translated as CASSTGQITYEQYF.

The chain combines TRBV7-2 with TRBJ1-3; 8 bases match TRBD1. Germline V gives CDR1 SGHTA, CDR2 FQGNSA. V was clipped by 1 base and J by 0 bases; unmatched bases: 2. The CDR3 runs 16 residues. CDR3 residues: CASSLGQGSSGNTIYF. In DNA form, the CDR3 reads TGTGCCAGCAGCTTAGGACAGGGGAGCTCTGGAAACACCATATATTTT.